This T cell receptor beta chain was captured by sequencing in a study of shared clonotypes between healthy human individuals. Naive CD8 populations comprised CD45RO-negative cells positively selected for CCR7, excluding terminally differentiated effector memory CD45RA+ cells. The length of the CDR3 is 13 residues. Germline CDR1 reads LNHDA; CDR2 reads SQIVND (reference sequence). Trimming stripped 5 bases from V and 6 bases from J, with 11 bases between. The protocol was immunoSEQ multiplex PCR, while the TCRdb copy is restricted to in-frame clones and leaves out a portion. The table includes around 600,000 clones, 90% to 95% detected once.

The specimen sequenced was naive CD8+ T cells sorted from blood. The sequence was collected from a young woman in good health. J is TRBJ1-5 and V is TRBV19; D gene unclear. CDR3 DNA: TGTGCCAGTAGTGGGTGGTTCGCTCAGCCCCAGCATTTT. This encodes CASSGWFAQPQHF.